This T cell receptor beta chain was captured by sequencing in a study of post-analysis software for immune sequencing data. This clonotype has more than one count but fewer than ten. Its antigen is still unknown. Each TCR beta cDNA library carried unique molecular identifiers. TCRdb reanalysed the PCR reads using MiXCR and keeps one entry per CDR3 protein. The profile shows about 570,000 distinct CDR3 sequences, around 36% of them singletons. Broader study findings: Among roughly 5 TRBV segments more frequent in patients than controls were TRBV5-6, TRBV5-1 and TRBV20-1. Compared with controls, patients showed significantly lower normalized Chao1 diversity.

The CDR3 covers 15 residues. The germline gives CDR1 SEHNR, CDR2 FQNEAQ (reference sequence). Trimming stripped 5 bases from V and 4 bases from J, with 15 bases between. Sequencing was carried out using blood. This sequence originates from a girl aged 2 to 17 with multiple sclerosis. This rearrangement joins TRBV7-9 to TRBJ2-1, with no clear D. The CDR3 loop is CASSGSRRVYNEQFF. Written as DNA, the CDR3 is TGTGCCAGCAGCGGCTCCAGGAGAGTGTACAATGAGCAGTTCTTC.